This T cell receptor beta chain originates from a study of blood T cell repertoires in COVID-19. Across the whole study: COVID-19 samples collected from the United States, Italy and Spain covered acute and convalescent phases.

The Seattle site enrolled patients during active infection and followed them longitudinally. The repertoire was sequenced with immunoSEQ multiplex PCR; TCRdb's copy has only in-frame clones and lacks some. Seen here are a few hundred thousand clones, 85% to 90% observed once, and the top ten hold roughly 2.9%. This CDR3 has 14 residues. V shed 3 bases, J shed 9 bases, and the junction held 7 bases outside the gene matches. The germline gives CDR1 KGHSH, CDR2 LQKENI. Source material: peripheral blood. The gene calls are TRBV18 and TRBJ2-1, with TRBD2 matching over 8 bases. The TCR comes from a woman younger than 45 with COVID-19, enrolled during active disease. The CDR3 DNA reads TGTGCCAGCTCACCTCGACGGGAGGGAGTTGAGCAGTTCTTC. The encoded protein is CASSPRREGVEQFF. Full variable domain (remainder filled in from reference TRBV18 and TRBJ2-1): NAGVMQNPRHLVRRRGQEARLRCSPMKGHSHVYWYRQLPEEGLKFMVYLQKENIIDESGMPKERFSAEFPKEGPSILRIQQVVRGDSAAYFCASSPRREGVEQFFGPGTRLTVL.